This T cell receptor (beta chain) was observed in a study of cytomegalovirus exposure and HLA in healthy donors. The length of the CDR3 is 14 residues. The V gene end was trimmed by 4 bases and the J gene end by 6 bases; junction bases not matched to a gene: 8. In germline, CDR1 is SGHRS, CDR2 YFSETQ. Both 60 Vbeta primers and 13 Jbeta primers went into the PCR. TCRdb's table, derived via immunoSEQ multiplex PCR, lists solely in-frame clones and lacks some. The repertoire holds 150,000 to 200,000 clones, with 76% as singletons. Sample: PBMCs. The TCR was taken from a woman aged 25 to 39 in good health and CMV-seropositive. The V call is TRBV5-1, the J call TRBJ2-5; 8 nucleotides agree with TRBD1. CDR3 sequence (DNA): TGCGCCAGCAGCCCCAGGGGGCCGGAGAAGACCCAGTACTTC. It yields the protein CASSPRGPEKTQYF. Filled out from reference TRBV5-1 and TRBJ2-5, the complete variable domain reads KAGVTQTPRYLIKTRGQQVTLSCSPISGHRSVSWYQQTPGQGLQFLFEYFSETQRNKGNFPGRFSGRQFSNSRSEMNVSTLELGDSALYLCASSPRGPEKTQYFGPGTRLLVL.